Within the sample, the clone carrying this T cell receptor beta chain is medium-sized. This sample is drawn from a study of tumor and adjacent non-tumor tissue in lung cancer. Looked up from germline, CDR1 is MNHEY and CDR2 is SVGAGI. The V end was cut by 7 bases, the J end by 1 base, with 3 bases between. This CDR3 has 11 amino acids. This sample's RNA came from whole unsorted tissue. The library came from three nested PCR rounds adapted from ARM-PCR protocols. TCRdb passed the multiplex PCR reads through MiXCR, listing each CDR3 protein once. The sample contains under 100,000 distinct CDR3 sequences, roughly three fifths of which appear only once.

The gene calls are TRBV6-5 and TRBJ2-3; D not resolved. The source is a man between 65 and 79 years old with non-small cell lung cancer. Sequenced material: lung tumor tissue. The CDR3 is CASKGTDTQYF. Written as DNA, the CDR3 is TGTGCCAGCAAGGGCACAGATACGCAGTATTTT.